This T cell receptor (beta chain) emerged from a study of T cells in tuberculosis. Assay: immunoSEQ multiplex PCR; the TCRdb copy retains only in-frame clones and omits some. This sample has tens of thousands of clones, with just over 90% found just once. The table lists this clone with a few counts. The CDR3 sequence is 14 residues long. Trimming removed 1 base at V and 8 bases at J, with 11 bases between. Germline-derived CDR1 and CDR2 are MGHRA and YSYEKL. After thawing and overnight rest, PBMC were stained with GMM-loaded CD1B tetramer, viability dye and anti-CD3 for sorting. The CD1B tetramers carried C32 glucose monomycolate purified from Rhodococcus equi.

The sequence was collected from an adult woman with latent tuberculosis. Sequencing was performed on CD1b-GMM tetramer-negative cells sorted from PBMCs. The V and J genes are TRBV4-1 and TRBJ1-4, with D tentatively TRBD1 (6 bases). CDR3 amino acids: CASSQVGGQEKLFF. The CDR3 nucleotides read TGCGCCAGCAGCCAAGTCGGGGGGCAGGAAAAACTGTTTTTT.